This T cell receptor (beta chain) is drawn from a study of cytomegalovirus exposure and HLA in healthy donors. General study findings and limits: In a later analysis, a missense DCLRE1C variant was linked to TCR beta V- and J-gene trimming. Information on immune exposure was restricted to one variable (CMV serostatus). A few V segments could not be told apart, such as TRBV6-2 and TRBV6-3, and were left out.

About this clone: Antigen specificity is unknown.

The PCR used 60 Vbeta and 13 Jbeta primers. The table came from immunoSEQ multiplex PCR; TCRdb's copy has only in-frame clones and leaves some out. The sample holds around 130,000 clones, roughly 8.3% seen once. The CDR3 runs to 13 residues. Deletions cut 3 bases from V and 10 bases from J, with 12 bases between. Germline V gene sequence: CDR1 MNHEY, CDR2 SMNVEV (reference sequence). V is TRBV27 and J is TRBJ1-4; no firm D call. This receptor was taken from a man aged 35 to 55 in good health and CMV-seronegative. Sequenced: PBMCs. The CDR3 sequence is CASSFPAGGKLFF. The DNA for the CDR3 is TGTGCCAGCAGTTTCCCCGCCGGCGGAAAACTGTTTTTT.